The next 22 T cell receptor beta chains were all read from a single sample in a study of lymphopenia after photon versus proton radiotherapy. The assay was immunoSEQ multiplex PCR, and TCRdb's table has in-frame clones only and misses some. This repertoire shows 75,000 to 95,000 clones, 80% to 90% found once; its top ten account for around 1.4%. The sample here was peripheral blood, taken from a patient treated with proton-based radiotherapy. Receptor source: a man aged 55 to 70 with pancreatic cancer.

The chain links TRBV28 to TRBJ1-5; D possibly corresponds to TRBD1 (6 bases). Deletions cut 8 bases from V and 6 bases from J, with 11 bases between. Germline CDR1 MDHEN, CDR2 SYDVKM. This CDR3 is built from 12 residues. In DNA, the CDR3 is TGTGCCAGCTCGGCAGGGGCTCAGCCCCAGCATTTT. Protein sequence: CASSAGAQPQHF. Looking up the rest from reference TRBV28 and TRBJ1-5 gives the full variable domain: DVKVTQSSRYLVKRTGEKVFLECVQDMDHENMFWYRQDPGLGLRLIYFSYDVKMKEKGDIPEGYSVSREKKERFSLILESASTNQTSMYLCASSAGAQPQHFGDGTRLSIL.

The chain is built from TRBV2 and TRBJ2-5, with D possibly matching TRBD1 (7 bases). The CDR3 sequence is 14 residues long. The V gene's germline CDR1 is SNHLY and CDR2 FYNNEI. Deletions cut 8 bases from V and 4 bases from J, with 17 bases between. Here the CDR3 DNA reads TGTGCCAGCCGTTCTCACAGGGGAGGAGAGACCCAGTACTTC. It codes for CASRSHRGGETQYF.

This sequence joins TRBV15 and TRBJ1-3; tentatively, D is TRBD1 (5 bases). Germline loops: CDR1 LNHNV, CDR2 YYDKDF (reference sequence). This CDR3 is built from 18 residues. V was cut by 0 bases and J by 0 bases, with 15 bases left in between. The DNA for the CDR3 is TGTGCCACCAGCAGAGATCACGGGACGTTTCGCTCTGGAAACACCATATATTTT. It yields the protein CATSRDHGTFRSGNTIYF.

The chain employs TRBV6-1 and TRBJ2-7; weak D call: TRBD2 (7 bases). CDR1 MNHNS and CDR2 SASEGT come from the germline V gene. V lost 8 bases to trimming and J lost 2 bases, with 19 bases between them. The CDR3 covers 15 residues. The CDR3 DNA follows: TGTGCCAGCGGTCTGGGAGGGGGGCCTACCTACGAGCAGTACTTC. Protein sequence: CASGLGGGPTYEQYF.

The chain uses TRBV2 and TRBJ2-1, with 7 bases matching TRBD1. The CDR3 runs 14 residues. Germline loops: CDR1 SNHLY, CDR2 FYNNEI. J gave up 6 bases and V 5 bases, and 7 bases lay outside the gene matches. Here the CDR3 DNA reads TGTGCCAGCAGTCCGGGGACAGTCCCCAATGAGCAGTTCTTC. Its protein product is CASSPGTVPNEQFF.

The genes are TRBV28 and TRBJ2-3; TRBD1 matches at 7 bases. Germline assignment: CDR1 MDHEN and CDR2 SYDVKM. The V segment lost 2 bases and the J segment 3 bases; nucleotides outside the gene matches: 5. This CDR3 comprises 15 residues. CDR3 sequence (DNA): TGTGCCAGCAGTTTAACAGGGGTTGGGACAGATACGCAGTATTTT. It specifies CASSLTGVGTDTQYF.

V and J are TRBV28 and TRBJ2-7; 10 bases line up with TRBD2. The V gene's germline CDR1 is MDHEN and CDR2 SYDVKM. The CDR3 extends over 15 amino acids. After removal of 8 bases from V and 4 bases from J, the junction contained 11 bases not matched to a gene. CDR3 amino acids: CASGPSGRGKYEQYF. The CDR3 DNA reads as TGTGCCAGCGGACCGAGCGGGAGGGGGAAGTACGAGCAGTACTTC.

This clone appeared a few times. This rearrangement joins TRBV2 to TRBJ2-7; D unclear. This CDR3 spans 16 amino acids. V shed 4 bases and J shed 0 bases, with 16 bases lying between them. Germline lookup yields CDR1 SNHLY and CDR2 FYNNEI. The DNA for the CDR3 is TGTGCCAGCAGTGTATTTGACTTAATTAGCTCCTACGAGCAGTACTTC. Protein: CASSVFDLISSYEQYF.

This sequence joins TRBV19 and TRBJ2-7; the D gene is possibly TRBD2 (6 bases). CDR3 length: 14 amino acids. Germline assignment: CDR1 LNHDA and CDR2 SQIVND (reference sequence). Deletions cut 3 bases from V and 3 bases from J, with 12 bases between. CDR3 sequence: CASSISGRFYEQYF. For the CDR3, the DNA is TGTGCCAGTAGTATCTCAGGGAGGTTCTACGAGCAGTACTTC.

The chain couples TRBV7-2 to TRBJ2-5; TRBD2 matches 13 bases. This CDR3 has 16 residues. Germline assignment: CDR1 SGHTA and CDR2 FQGNSA. V shed 5 bases and J 8 bases; nucleotides not matched to a gene: 11. CDR3 sequence reads: CASSGGTSGIRITQYF. Here the CDR3 DNA reads TGTGCCAGCAGCGGAGGGACTAGCGGGATACGGATCACCCAGTACTTC.

The chain recombines TRBV2 with TRBJ2-3; no clear D gene. From germline, CDR1 is SNHLY and CDR2 FYNNEI. The CDR3 runs 16 residues. The V and J ends lost 7 bases and 0 bases respectively, with 17 bases between them. Here the CDR3 DNA reads TGTGCCAGCACCGAATGGACCAGCCCTAGCACAGATACGCAGTATTTT. Residues: CASTEWTSPSTDTQYF.

This clone showed up just a few times. The chain carries TRBV7-9 and TRBJ2-2, with 8 positions matching TRBD1. The germline gives CDR1 SEHNR, CDR2 FQNEAQ (reference sequence). After removal of 6 bases from V and 0 bases from J, the junction contained 0 bases not matched to a gene. The CDR3 totals 14 residues. CDR3 DNA sequence: TGTGCCAGCAGACAGGGGGCGAACACCGGGGAGCTGTTTTTT. Protein sequence: CASRQGANTGELFF.

The V call is TRBV28, the J call TRBJ1-3, with a tentative D call TRBD1 (5 bases). This CDR3 spans 15 amino acids. Per the germline V gene, CDR1 is MDHEN and CDR2 is SYDVKM. Trimming took off 6 bases at V and 0 bases at J, with 12 bases between the two ends. The CDR3 coding sequence is TGTGCCAGCAGCTCGGGACGGTTCTCTGGAAACACCATATATTTT. Its protein is CASSSGRFSGNTIYF. The whole variable domain, remainder taken from reference TRBV28 and TRBJ1-3, is DVKVTQSSRYLVKRTGEKVFLECVQDMDHENMFWYRQDPGLGLRLIYFSYDVKMKEKGDIPEGYSVSREKKERFSLILESASTNQTSMYLCASSSGRFSGNTIYFGEGSWLTVV.

This rearrangement joins TRBV11-2 to TRBJ1-3; D is unclear. V lost 6 bases to trimming and J lost 2 bases, with 14 bases between them. The CDR3 covers 15 residues. Germline V CDR1 and CDR2: SGHAT, FQNNGV. The CDR3 is CASSPLRGAGNTIYF. Written as DNA, the CDR3 is TGTGCCAGCAGTCCCTTGCGCGGGGCTGGAAACACCATATATTTT.

This sequence joins TRBV18 and TRBJ1-1, with no clear D. Germline CDR1 KGHSH, CDR2 LQKENI. The ends were cut back, 5 bases at V and 1 base at J, with 8 bases in the middle. This CDR3 is 13 amino acids long. The CDR3 region is CASSSRQNTEAFF. CDR3 bases: TGTGCCAGCTCATCGAGACAGAACACTGAAGCTTTCTTT.

The V gene is TRBV28, the J gene TRBJ2-2; 8 bases match TRBD1. The J segment lost 0 bases and the V segment lost 4 bases, leaving 4 bases of the junction unmatched. There are 16 residues in the CDR3. The germline V gene has CDR1 MDHEN and CDR2 SYDVKM. CDR3 protein: CASSSTTGANTGELFF. The CDR3 region has the DNA TGTGCCAGCAGTTCCACGACAGGGGCGAACACCGGGGAGCTGTTTTTT. Looking up the rest from reference TRBV28 and TRBJ2-2 gives the full variable domain: DVKVTQSSRYLVKRTGEKVFLECVQDMDHENMFWYRQDPGLGLRLIYFSYDVKMKEKGDIPEGYSVSREKKERFSLILESASTNQTSMYLCASSSTTGANTGELFFGEGSRLTVL.

J is TRBJ2-7 and V is TRBV7-6; 7 bases line up with TRBD2. The V segment lost 1 base and the J segment 1 base; nucleotides outside the gene matches: 10. The CDR3 has 17 amino acids. Germline V gives CDR1 SGHVS, CDR2 FNYEAQ. The CDR3 reads CASSLGGGAQPSYEQYF. In DNA, the CDR3 is TGTGCCAGCAGCTTAGGGGGGGGAGCGCAACCTTCCTACGAGCAGTACTTC.

This clone was recorded once. An end of the junction differs from the germline gene, which may be a read error. This chain links TRBV7-7 with TRBJ2-1; D possibly uses TRBD1 or TRBD2 (5 bases each). The CDR3 runs to 15 residues. Germline CDR1 and CDR2: SSHAT and FNYEAQ (reference sequence). The CDR3 loop is CASSPGTTLDNEQFF. Written as DNA, the CDR3 is TGTGCTAGCAGCCCCGGGACCACACTCGACAATGAGCAGTTCTTC. The full variable domain, its missing parts supplied by reference TRBV7-7 and TRBJ2-1, is GAGVSQSPRYKVTKRGQDVTLRCDPISSHATLYWYQQALGQGPEFLTYFNYEAQPDKSGLPSDRFSAERPEGSISTLTIQRTEQRDSAMYRCASSPGTTLDNEQFFGPGTRLTVL.

This clone was detected once. J is TRBJ2-7 and V is TRBV2; maybe TRBD1 (5 bases). V was pared by 1 base and J by 6 bases, with 16 bases between. This CDR3 has 15 residues. Germline assignment: CDR1 SNHLY and CDR2 FYNNEI. The CDR3 coding sequence is TGTGCCAGCAGTGAAGGCCTGACAGTTTGGGGCGAGCAGTACTTC. Amino acid sequence: CASSEGLTVWGEQYF.

The gene calls are TRBV7-9 and TRBJ2-3; 16 nucleotides match TRBD2. V gave up 7 bases and J gave up 3 bases; unmatched junction bases: 13. There are 19 residues in the CDR3. CDR1 is SEHNR, CDR2 FQNEAQ, per germline (reference sequence). CDR3 region: CASIPPGLAGGPGTDTQYF. Written as DNA, the CDR3 is TGTGCCAGCATCCCCCCGGGACTAGCGGGAGGGCCGGGGACAGATACGCAGTATTTT. The whole variable domain, filled in from reference TRBV7-9 and TRBJ2-3, reads DTGVSQNPRHKITKRGQNVTFRCDPISEHNRLYWYRQTLGQGPEFLTYFQNEAQLEKSRLLSDRFSAERPKGSFSTLEIQRTEQGDSAMYLCASIPPGLAGGPGTDTQYFGPGTRLTVL.

This chain links TRBV11-2 with TRBJ2-2; D is perhaps TRBD2 (5 bases). Trimming stripped 1 base from V and 5 bases from J, with 17 bases between. This CDR3 comprises 17 residues. Germline lookup yields CDR1 SGHAT and CDR2 FQNNGV. CDR3 nucleotides: TGTGCCAGCAGCTTAGGTTTAACTAGAGAAGGGACCGGGGAGCTGTTTTTT. Amino acid sequence: CASSLGLTREGTGELFF.

V is TRBV10-2 and J is TRBJ2-3; D might be TRBD2 (5 bases). Trimming pared 5 bases from V and 4 bases from J, leaving 10 bases between. CDR1 is WSHSY and CDR2 is SAAADI in the germline V gene. There are 13 residues in the CDR3. In DNA, the CDR3 is TGCGCCAGCAGTCCAACGGAGGCAGATACGCAGTATTTT. It specifies CASSPTEADTQYF.